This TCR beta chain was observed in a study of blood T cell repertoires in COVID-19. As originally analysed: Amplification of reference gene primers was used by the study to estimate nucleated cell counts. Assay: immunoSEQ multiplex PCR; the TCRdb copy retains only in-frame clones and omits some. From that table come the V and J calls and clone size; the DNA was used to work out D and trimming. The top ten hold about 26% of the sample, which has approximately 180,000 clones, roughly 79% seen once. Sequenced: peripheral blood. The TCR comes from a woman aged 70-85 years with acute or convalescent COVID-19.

In DNA form, the CDR3 reads TGTGCCAGCAGGGGGGGACAGGGAACATCAGACATTCAGTACTTC. Encoded protein: CASRGGQGTSDIQYF. V and J are TRBV6-5 and TRBJ2-4; 9 positions match TRBD1. Germline V gene lookup returns CDR1 MNHEY and CDR2 SVGAGI. The CDR3 runs to 15 residues. V lost 6 bases and J lost 8; bases outside the gene matches: 11.